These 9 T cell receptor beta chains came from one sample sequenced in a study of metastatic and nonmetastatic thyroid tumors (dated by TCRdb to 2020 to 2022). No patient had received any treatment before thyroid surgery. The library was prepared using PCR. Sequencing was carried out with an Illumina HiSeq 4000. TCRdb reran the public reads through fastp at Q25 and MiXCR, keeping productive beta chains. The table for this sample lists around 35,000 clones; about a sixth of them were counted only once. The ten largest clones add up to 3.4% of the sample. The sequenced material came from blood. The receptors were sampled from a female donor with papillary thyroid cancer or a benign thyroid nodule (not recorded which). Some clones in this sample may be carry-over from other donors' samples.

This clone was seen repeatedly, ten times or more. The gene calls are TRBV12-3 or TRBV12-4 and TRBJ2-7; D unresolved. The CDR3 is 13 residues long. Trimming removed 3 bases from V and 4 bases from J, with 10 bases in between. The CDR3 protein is CASSLVLQYEQYF. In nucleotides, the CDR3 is TGTGCCAGCAGTTTGGTCCTGCAGTACGAGCAGTACTTC.

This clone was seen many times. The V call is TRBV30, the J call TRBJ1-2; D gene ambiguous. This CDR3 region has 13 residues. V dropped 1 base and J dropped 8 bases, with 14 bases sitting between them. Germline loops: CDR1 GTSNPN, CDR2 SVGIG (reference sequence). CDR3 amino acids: CAWSAPSSRGYTF. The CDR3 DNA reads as TGTGCCTGGAGTGCCCCGAGCAGTAGGGGCTACACCTTC.

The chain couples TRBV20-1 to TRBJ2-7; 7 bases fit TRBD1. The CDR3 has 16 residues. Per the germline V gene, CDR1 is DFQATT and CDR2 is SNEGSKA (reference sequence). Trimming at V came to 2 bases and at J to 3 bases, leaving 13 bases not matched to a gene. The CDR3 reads CSARPNRDRVSYEQYF. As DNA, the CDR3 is TGCAGTGCTAGACCGAACCGTGACAGGGTTAGCTACGAGCAGTACTTC.

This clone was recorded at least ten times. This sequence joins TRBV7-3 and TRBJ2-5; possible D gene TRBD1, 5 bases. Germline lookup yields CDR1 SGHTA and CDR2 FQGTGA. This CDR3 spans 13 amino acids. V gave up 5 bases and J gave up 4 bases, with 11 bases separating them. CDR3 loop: CASSADRGETQYF. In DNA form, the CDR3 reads TGTGCCAGCAGCGCCGACAGAGGAGAGACCCAGTACTTC.

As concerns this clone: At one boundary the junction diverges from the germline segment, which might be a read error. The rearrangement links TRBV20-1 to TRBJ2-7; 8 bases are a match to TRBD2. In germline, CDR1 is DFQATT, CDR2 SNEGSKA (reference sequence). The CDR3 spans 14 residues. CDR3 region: CIAIQSGRAYEQYF. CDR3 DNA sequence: TGCATTGCTATTCAAAGCGGGAGAGCGTACGAGCAGTACTTC.

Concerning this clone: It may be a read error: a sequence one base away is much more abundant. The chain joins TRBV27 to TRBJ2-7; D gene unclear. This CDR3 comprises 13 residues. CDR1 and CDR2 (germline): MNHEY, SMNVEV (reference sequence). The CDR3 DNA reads TGCGCCAGCAGAGGCTGCCCAAGTGTCGAGCAGTACTTC. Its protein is CASRGCPSVEQYF.

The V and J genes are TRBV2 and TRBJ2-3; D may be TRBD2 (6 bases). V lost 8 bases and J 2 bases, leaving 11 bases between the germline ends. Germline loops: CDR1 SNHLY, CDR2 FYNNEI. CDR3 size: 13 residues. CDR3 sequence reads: CASGGLYTDTQYF. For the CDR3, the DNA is TGTGCCAGCGGGGGACTTTACACAGATACGCAGTATTTT.

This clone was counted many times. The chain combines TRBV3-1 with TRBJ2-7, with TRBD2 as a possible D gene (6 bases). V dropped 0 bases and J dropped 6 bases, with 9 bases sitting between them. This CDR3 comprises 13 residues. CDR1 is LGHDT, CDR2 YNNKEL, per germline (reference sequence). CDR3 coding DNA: TGTGCCAGCAGCCAAGAGCCCGGGAGCGAGCAGTACTTC. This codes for CASSQEPGSEQYF.

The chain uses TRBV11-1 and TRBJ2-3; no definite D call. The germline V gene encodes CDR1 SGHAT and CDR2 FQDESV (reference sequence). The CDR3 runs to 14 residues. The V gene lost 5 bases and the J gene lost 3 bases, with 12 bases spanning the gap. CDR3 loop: CASSPDSNTDTQYF. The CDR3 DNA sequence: TGTGCCAGCAGCCCCGACTCCAATACAGATACGCAGTATTTT.